These T cell receptor beta chains were read from a single sample in a study of cytomegalovirus exposure and HLA in healthy donors. The data were produced by immunoSEQ multiplex PCR, yet TCRdb's version contains in-frame clones alone and is incomplete. The profile shows roughly 150,000 clones, 64% of them singletons. The source material was PBMCs. The receptors derive from a woman aged 25 to 39 in good health and CMV-seropositive. Both conserved end residues are part of each CDR3. The D gene is left open where the match is weak. Size tells how often a clone was seen (once, few, many) or the class of an expanded clone, and some rows leave it out.

d_call	v_call	j_call	clone_size	cdr3_nt	cdr3_aa
TRBD1	TRBV7-8	TRBJ2-7	once	TGTGCCAGCAGCCGAGTCAGGACAGGGAACGAGCAGTACTTC	CASSRVRTGNEQYF
-	TRBV19	TRBJ1-1	-	TGTGCCAGTACCCCGGCGGGTGGCCGGTTGAACACTGAAGCTTTCTTT	CASTPAGGRLNTEAFF
TRBD1	TRBV4-1	TRBJ2-7	-	TGCGCCAGCAGCCAACGGGGACAGGGGGCTCGGTACGAGCAGTACTTC	CASSQRGQGARYEQYF
-	TRBV13	TRBJ1-5	-	TGTGCCAGCAGCCCAGGGAGGCCTTATAGCAATCAGCCCCAGCATTTT	CASSPGRPYSNQPQHF
-	TRBV9	TRBJ1-2	-	TGTGCCAGCAGCGTAGAGTTCGTAGCCCCTGTTGGAGATGGCTACACCTTC	CASSVEFVAPVGDGYTF
TRBD2	TRBV7-8	TRBJ2-3	-	TGTGCCAGCAGCCCTCGGCCAGCGGGAGGGCCGGTAGATACGCAGTATTTT	CASSPRPAGGPVDTQYF
TRBD2	TRBV4-1	TRBJ2-1	-	TGCGCCAGCAGCCAACCGGGACTAGCGGGAGGGCTCTACAATGAGCAGTTCTTC	CASSQPGLAGGLYNEQFF
TRBD1	TRBV5-1	TRBJ1-2	-	TGCGCCAGCAGCTTGGTCCAGGGGGGCTATGGCTACACCTTC	CASSLVQGGYGYTF
-	TRBV27	TRBJ1-2	-	TGTGCCAGCAGTCCTAGGCCGTCCGCTAACTATGGCTACACCTTC	CASSPRPSANYGYTF
-	TRBV29-1	TRBJ2-1	once	TGCAGCGTTGAAAGAGGGTTTGGCCAGTACAATGAGCAGTTCTTC	CSVERGFGQYNEQFF
TRBD1	TRBV15	TRBJ1-5	once	TGTGCCACCAGCAGGGACAGGGGGGGTGGCCAGCCCCAGCATTTT	CATSRDRGGGQPQHF
-	TRBV11-2	TRBJ2-5	-	TGTGCCAGCAGCTTCTCAACTAGTCGCCAAGAGACCCAGTACTTC	CASSFSTSRQETQYF
TRBD2	TRBV6-6	TRBJ2-5	-	TGTGCCAGCAGTCCCTGCCAACTAGCGGGCGGAGAGACCCAGTACTTC	CASSPCQLAGGETQYF
TRBD2	TRBV5-1	TRBJ2-5	-	TGCGCCAGCAGCTTGGTGGTAGCGGGAGCGGGGGAGCAGTACTTC	CASSLVVAGAGEQYF
-	TRBV19	TRBJ2-1	-	TGTGCCAGTAGTGGACCCCTAGGGAGGAATGAGCAGTTCTTC	CASSGPLGRNEQFF
-	TRBV5-4	TRBJ2-3	-	TGTGCCAGCAGCTTTATCAGCGGGTCCACAGATACGCAGTATTTT	CASSFISGSTDTQYF
-	TRBV29-1	TRBJ2-5	-	TGCAGCGTTGAACAAGGGGGTGACTTTGAGACCCAGTACTTC	CSVEQGGDFETQYF
TRBD2	TRBV5-1	TRBJ2-1	-	TGCGCCAGCCGACCTGGACTAGCGGGGGGGCTAAATGAGCAGTTCTTC	CASRPGLAGGLNEQFF
TRBD2	TRBV10-3	TRBJ2-5	-	TGTGCCATCAGCCAAGGACTAGCGGGATTACTAGCGGAGACCCAGTACTTC	CAISQGLAGLLAETQYF
TRBD2	TRBV9	TRBJ2-5	-	TGTGCCAGCGGGTACGGGGGGGAAGAGACCCAGTACTTC	CASGYGGEETQYF